A single T cell receptor (beta chain) is shown here with its context. This entry comes from a study of blood T cell repertoires in COVID-19. Germline trimming cut 3 bases from V and 1 base from J; bases unmatched to any gene: 1. The CDR3 extends over 13 amino acids. The germline gives CDR1 SQVTM, CDR2 ANQGSEA. Clones were sequenced by immunoSEQ multiplex PCR, and TCRdb holds only the in-frame ones, with some missing. The repertoire holds more than 150,000 clones, approximately 80% seen once, with over 10% in the top ten. This rearrangement joins TRBV29-1 to TRBJ1-1; 8 bases map to TRBD1. The receptor comes from a man in his 70s who had recovered from COVID-19. Sequencing input: peripheral blood. The chain's CDR3 is CSVDRGRNTEAFF. Here the CDR3 DNA reads TGCAGCGTTGACAGGGGGCGGAACACTGAAGCTTTCTTT.